This section outlines one T cell receptor beta chain sequence together with its context. This clonotype was recorded a few times. Its specific antigen is unknown. No much larger clone is present one base from it, and per-base qualities are unavailable. The data were obtained in a study of T cells after yellow fever vaccination (dated by TCRdb to the late 2010s). Broadly, across the study: The SMART-Seq v4 Ultra Low Input RNA kit was used to prepare libraries from fractions with low cell numbers. Blood was collected at multiple timepoints before and after primary and secondary immunization, and bulk PBMC replicates and cell subsets were isolated. To track T-cell clones before and after primary and booster YFV17D yellow fever vaccination, bulk TCR alpha and beta repertoires were sequenced longitudinally. Two healthy male donors, one aged 18 to 29 and one aged 30 to 40 years, were included in the cohort.

Sequenced on an Illumina NovaSeq 6000. TCR cDNA was synthesized by 5'RACE template switching, which introduced a universal primer site and unique molecular identifiers. cDNA synthesis was primed from both the TCR alpha and TCR beta constant segments. Library amplification used two PCR steps, and the second PCR step added sample barcodes and sequencing adapters. Sequencing of libraries was done on Illumina HiSeq 2500 (2x100 bp) or NovaSeq (2x150 bp). Per the authors' processing: Demultiplexing of reads and collapsing into UMI consensus sequences were performed with MIGEC, and V(D)J alignment was carried out with MiXCR. Clonotypes responding to the vaccine were identified with edgeR on replicate PBMC samples, with the criteria of FDR below 0.01 and a log2 fold change above 5 up to day 15. Bulk clonotypes were assigned CD4 or CD8 identity according to which sequenced CD4 or CD8 repertoire held them at higher abundance. TCRdb redid the processing of the public reads, applying fastp at Q25 and MiXCR, and retained in-frame beta chains. Every entry covers one CDR3 protein and lists the most common genes and DNA from its rows. The V and J calls, along with clone size, are taken from TCRdb and not from the paper's own processing. The sample table shows fewer than 400,000 distinct CDR3 sequences, and about 10% are seen once. Roughly 3% of the sample is taken by the ten largest.

From cysteine to phenylalanine, the CDR3 is 11 amino acids long. Kept here is only the CDR3 DNA, which spans 33 bases and is read in frame from base 1. The V end loses 6 bases and the J end loses 4 bases, and a stretch of 6 bases separates them. In the germline V gene, CDR1 corresponds to KGHSH and CDR2 to LQKENI. The research as a whole found: A small share of clonotypes was detected in both CD4 and CD8 compartments, with the overlap likely arising from convergent recombination. After the booster, most clones that had expanded after primary vaccination were detected again (nearly 97% of CD4 and around nine tenths of CD8), suggesting broad maintenance of memory. Because only a couple of donors were included in the study, the extent to which the findings can be generalized is limited. Computational filtering was required because FACS-sorted repertoires could contain abundant contaminating clonotypes from the bulk population. Compared with the primary T-cell response, the secondary T-cell response was faster but weaker, reaching its peak on day 5 rather than on day 15.

The meaning of the sample's treatment or condition label: live attenuated yellow fever vaccine strain. PBMCs were isolated from peripheral blood using a standard Ficoll-Paque protocol. CD4 and CD8 T-cell fractions were isolated with Dynabeads CD4 and CD8 positive selection kits. TriZol was used to extract RNA from bulk PBMCs, from CD4 and CD8 fractions, and from dextramer-positive and dextramer-negative fractions. Specimen: CD4+ T cells sorted from PBMCs, collected 45 days after the yellow fever booster vaccination. Rearrangement joined TRBV18 to TRBJ1-2; no D segment can be confidently identified. This clonotype originated in a man aged 18 to 29 who received the YFV17D yellow fever vaccine. The nucleotides are TGTGCCAGCTCCGGCCTCTATGGCTACACCTTC. This gives the protein CASSGLYGYTF.